This T cell receptor (beta chain) comes out of a study of Ad26.COV2.S vaccination and SARS-CoV-2 variants. For the study at large: The vaccine Ad26.COV2.S was put into the muscle once, or twice with 56 days between.

The treatment: around 19 received Ad26.COV2.S at low or high dose, single or two shots; 5 received placebo; per-sample allocation not given. Day 63 after the first vaccine or placebo injection was the time point for sampling. The administered vaccine (an Ad26 vector) expressed Wuhan-strain SARS-CoV-2 spike. The CDR3 contains 13 residues. The V end lost 6 bases, the J end lost 4 bases, and 12 bases lay between the germline ends. TCRdb's copy holds only in-frame clones and misses some; the assay was immunoSEQ multiplex PCR. The sample consists of 300,000 to 400,000 clones, just under 85% of them appearing once.

The source is a person aged 18-60 years who received the Ad26.COV2.S COVID-19 vaccine or a placebo. This sample comprised peripheral blood, obtained in a trial of Ad26.COV2.S vaccine versus placebo. The V call is TRBV12-3 or TRBV12-4, the J call TRBJ1-1, with D unresolved. For the CDR3, the DNA is TGTGCCAGCAGCCAGACCTCCCGCACTGAAGCTTTCTTT. This codes for CASSQTSRTEAFF.